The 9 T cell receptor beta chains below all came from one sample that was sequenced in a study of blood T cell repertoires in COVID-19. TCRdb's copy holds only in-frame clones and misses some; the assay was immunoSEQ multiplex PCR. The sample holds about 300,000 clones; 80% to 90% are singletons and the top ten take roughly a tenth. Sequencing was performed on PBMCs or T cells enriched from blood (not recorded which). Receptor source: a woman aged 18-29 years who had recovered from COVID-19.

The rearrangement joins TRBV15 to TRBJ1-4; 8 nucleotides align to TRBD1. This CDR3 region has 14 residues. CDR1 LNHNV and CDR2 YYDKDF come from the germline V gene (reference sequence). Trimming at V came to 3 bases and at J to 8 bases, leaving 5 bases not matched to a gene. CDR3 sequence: CATSRDREKEKLFF. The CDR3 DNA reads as TGTGCCACCAGCAGGGACAGGGAAAAGGAAAAACTGTTTTTT.

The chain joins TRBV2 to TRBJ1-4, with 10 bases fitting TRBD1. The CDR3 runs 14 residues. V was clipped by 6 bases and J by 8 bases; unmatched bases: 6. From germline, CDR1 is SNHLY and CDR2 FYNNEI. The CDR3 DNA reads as TGTGCCAGCAGGGACGGGACAGGGGAGGAAAAACTGTTTTTT. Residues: CASRDGTGEEKLFF.

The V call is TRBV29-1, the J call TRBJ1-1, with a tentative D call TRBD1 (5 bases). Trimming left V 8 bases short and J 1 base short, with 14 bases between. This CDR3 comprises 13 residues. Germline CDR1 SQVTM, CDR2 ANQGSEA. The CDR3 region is CSPSGLRNTEAFF. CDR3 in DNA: TGCAGCCCTTCGGGACTGCGGAACACTGAAGCTTTCTTT.

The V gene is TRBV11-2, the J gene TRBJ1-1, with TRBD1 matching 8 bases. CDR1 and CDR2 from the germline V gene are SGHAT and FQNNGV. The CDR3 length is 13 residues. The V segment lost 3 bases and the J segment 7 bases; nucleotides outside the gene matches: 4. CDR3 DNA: TGTGCCAGCAGCTTTCAGGGGGCGGTTGAAGCTTTCTTT. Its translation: CASSFQGAVEAFF.

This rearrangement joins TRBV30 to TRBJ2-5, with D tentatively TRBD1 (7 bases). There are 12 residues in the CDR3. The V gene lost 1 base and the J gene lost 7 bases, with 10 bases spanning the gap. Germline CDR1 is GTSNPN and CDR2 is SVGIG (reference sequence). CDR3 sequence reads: CAWSGQGGTQYF. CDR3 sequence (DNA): TGTGCCTGGAGTGGCCAGGGGGGGACCCAGTACTTC. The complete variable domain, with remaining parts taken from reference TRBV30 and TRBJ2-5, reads SQTIHQWPATLVQPVGSPLSLECTVEGTSNPNLYWYRQAAGRGLQLLFYSVGIGQISSEVPQNLSASRPQDRQFILSSKKLLLSDSGFYLCAWSGQGGTQYFGPGTRLLVL.

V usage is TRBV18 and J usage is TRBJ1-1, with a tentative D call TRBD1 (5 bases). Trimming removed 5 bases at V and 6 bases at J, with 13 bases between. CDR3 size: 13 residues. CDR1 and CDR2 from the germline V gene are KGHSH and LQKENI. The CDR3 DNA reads TGTGCCAGCTCATCGGGGGAAGGCGCTGAAGCTTTCTTT. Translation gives CASSSGEGAEAFF. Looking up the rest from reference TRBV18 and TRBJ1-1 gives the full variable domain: NAGVMQNPRHLVRRRGQEARLRCSPMKGHSHVYWYRQLPEEGLKFMVYLQKENIIDESGMPKERFSAEFPKEGPSILRIQQVVRGDSAAYFCASSSGEGAEAFFGQGTRLTVV.

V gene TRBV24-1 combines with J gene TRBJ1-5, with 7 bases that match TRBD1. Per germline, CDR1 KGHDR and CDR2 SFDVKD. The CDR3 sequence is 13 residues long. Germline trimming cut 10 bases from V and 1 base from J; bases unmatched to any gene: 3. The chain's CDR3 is CATQGQSNQPQHF. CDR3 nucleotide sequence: TGTGCCACACAGGGACAGAGCAATCAGCCCCAGCATTTT.

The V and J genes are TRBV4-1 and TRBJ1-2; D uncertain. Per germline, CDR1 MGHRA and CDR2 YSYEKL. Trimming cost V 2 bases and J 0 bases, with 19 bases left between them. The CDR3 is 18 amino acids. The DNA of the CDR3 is TGCGCCAGCAGCCAACTCGGTGGGAGGATCCTAACTAACTATGGCTACACCTTC. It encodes CASSQLGGRILTNYGYTF.

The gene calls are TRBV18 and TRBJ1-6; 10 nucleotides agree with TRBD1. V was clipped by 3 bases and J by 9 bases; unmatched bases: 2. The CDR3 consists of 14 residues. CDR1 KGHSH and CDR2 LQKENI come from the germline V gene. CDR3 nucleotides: TGTGCCAGCTCACCGGGGGACAGGGGTTCACCCCTCCACTTT. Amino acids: CASSPGDRGSPLHF.